This T cell receptor (beta chain) was identified during a study of immune evolution from preneoplasia to lung adenocarcinoma. Generated by immunoSEQ multiplex PCR, the TCRdb table keeps only in-frame clones and is missing some. This table holds about 3,600 clones, roughly 81% found once. V shed 6 bases and J 2 bases; nucleotides not matched to a gene: 14. The germline V gene has CDR1 SQVTM and CDR2 ANQGSEA. The CDR3 runs to 17 residues. Regarding the study as a whole: T cell clonality was higher in KRAS-mutant than EGFR-mutant or wild-type nodules.

About this clone: Its antigen is currently unknown.

The material sequenced was FFPE minimally invasive lung adenocarcinoma tissue. The chain recombines TRBV29-1 with TRBJ2-5, with 11 bases matching TRBD2. The receptor was derived from a person aged 55-79 years with lung adenocarcinoma. CDR3 in DNA: TGCAGCGTCCCCAGCTTTGAACTAGCGGGGGAGCAAGAGACCCAGTACTTC. Its translation is CSVPSFELAGEQETQYF.